This T cell receptor (gamma chain) was obtained from a study of intestinal T cells in coeliac disease (TCRdb year 2020). Context from the whole study: In the TRG cohort, the mean age of coeliac patients was roughly 15 years compared with approximately 58 years for controls, so the coeliac patients were much younger than the controls. Duodenal biopsies from about 10 coeliac disease patients and about 10 non-coeliac controls were included in the TCR-delta (TRD) cohort. Duodenal biopsies from about 35 coeliac disease patients and 21 non-coeliac controls made up a second, larger TCR-gamma (TRG) cohort.

Genomic DNA was extracted with the QIAamp DNA FFPE tissue kit from ten 5-um FFPE scrolls per case. Classification of coeliac disease based on the TCR repertoire was tested using fully anonymised formalin-fixed paraffin-embedded duodenal biopsies that were surplus to diagnostic needs. Controls had no clinical or histological suspicion of coeliac disease and underwent upper endoscopy for reflux, dyspepsia or gastritis. Receptor amplification or capture employed multiplex PCR. The data were produced on an Ion Torrent PGM. TRG repertoires were amplified from roughly 0.2 ug of biopsy DNA using the LymphoTrack kit, whose primers carry Illumina adapters. TRG amplicons were purified using AMPure XP beads, were quantified on a 2100 Bioanalyzer, and were pooled equimolarly. An Ion PGM instrument was used to sequence the TRG libraries. Processing in the source paper ran as follows. FastX removed reads in which more than 10% of nucleotides fell below the per-patient third-quartile quality score. Reads were aligned with IMGT/HighV-QUEST to assign V, D and J genes, identify CDR3 regions and assess functionality. Sequences were converted to amino acids, and every sequence predicted to be non-functional was removed. The CDR3s were broken into kmers both with and without positional annotation, PCA was run on the kmer frequencies, and the samples were clustered using every one of the 1023 combinations of PCs 1-10. Leave-one-out cross-validation was used to validate the classification, with parameters re-optimised on the remaining samples in each round. Shannon diversity was calculated with the vegan R package from repeated random subsamples, each the size of the lowest read count. TCRdb called clones afresh from the public reads with CATT; identical DNA rows were later merged. The V and J calls and clone size come from TCRdb's table, not from the authors' own analysis. The sample table records roughly 570 gamma-chain clones; 51% of these occur just once. The ten largest make up around 36% of the sample.

CDR1 and CDR2, looked up from the germline V gene, are EGSNGY and YDSYNSKV. V is trimmed back by 10 bases and J by 6 bases, and the junction contains 2 bases that no gene match accounts for. Spanning cysteine to phenylalanine, the CDR3 consists of 10 amino acids. Solely the CDR3 DNA is kept, with 30 bases framed from the first base. Results and caveats for the whole study, not just this receptor: Repeated CDR3 amino acid sequences could not be distinguished from PCR duplicates in the analysis. FFPE-derived DNA was found to be relatively degraded, and loss of a proportion of TCR sequences in each sample was likely caused by this degradation. Clustering based on TRG put 51 of 54 biopsies (approximately 94%) in the right class, and the reported leave-one-out accuracy was about 90%. In training, clustering based on TRD kmers put every one of the 22 biopsies in the right class, and the leave-one-out accuracy was reported as 91%. Age was significantly different between the coeliac and control groups, but splitting the analysis by age did not give a significant classification.

Remarks on this clone: The specificity of this receptor is unknown. Per-nucleotide qualities are absent, and no much larger clonotype sits a single base away.

This receptor chain uses TRGV2 and TRGJP1. The sequence was collected from a human donor who served as a control with a normal duodenal biopsy, not a healthy volunteer. Sequenced: a duodenal biopsy. The DNA sequence is given as TGTGCCACTTCTGGTTGGTTCAAGATATTT. It encodes CATSGWFKIF.